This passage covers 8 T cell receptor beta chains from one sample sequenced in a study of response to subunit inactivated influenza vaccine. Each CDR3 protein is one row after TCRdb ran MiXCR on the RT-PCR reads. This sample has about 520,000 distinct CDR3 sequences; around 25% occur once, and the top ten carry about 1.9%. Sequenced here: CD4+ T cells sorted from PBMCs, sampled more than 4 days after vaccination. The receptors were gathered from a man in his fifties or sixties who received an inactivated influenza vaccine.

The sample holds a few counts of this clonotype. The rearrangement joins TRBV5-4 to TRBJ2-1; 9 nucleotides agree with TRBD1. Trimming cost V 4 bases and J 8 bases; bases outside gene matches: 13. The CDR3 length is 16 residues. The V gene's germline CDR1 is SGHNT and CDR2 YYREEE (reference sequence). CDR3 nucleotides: TGTGCCAGCAGCGGAGCACAGGGGGCGGTTGGGGATGAGCAGTTCTTC. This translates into CASSGAQGAVGDEQFF.

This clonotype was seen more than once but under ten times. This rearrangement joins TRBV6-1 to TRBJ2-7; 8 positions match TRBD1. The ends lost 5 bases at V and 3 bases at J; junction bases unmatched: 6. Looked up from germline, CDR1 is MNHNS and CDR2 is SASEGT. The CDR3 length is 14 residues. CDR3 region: CASSTQGAGYEQYF. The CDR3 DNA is TGTGCCAGCAGTACCCAGGGGGCTGGCTACGAGCAGTACTTC.

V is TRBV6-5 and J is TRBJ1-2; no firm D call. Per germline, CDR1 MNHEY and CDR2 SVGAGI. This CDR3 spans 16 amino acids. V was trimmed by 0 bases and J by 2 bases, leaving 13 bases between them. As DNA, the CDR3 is TGTGCCAGCAGTTACTCAAGGGCAGGAAGAAACTATGGCTACACCTTC. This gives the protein CASSYSRAGRNYGYTF.

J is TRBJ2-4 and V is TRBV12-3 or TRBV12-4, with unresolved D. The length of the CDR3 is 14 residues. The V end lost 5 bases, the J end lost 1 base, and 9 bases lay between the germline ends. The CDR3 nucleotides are TGTGCCAGCAGTCCGCAGGCGGCCAAAAACATTCAGTACTTC. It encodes CASSPQAAKNIQYF.

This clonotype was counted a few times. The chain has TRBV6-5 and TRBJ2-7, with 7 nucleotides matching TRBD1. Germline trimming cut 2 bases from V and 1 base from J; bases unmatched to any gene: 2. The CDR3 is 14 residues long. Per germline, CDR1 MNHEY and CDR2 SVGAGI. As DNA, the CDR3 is TGTGCCAGCAGTTACGAGACAGGGTCCTACGAGCAGTACTTC. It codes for CASSYETGSYEQYF.

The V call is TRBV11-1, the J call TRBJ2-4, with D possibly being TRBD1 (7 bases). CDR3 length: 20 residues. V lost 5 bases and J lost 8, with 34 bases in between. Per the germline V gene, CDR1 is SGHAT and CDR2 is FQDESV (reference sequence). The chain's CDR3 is CASSRTPHGPQGGLRDIQYF. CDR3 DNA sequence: TGTGCCAGCAGCCGGACACCCCACGGTCCTCAGGGGGGTCTCAGGGACATTCAGTACTTC.

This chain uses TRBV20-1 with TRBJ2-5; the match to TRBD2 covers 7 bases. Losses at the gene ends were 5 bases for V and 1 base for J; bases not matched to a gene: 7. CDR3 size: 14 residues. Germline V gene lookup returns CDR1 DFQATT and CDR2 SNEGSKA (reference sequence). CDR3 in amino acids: CSAAGRPSQETQYF. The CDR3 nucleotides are TGCAGTGCTGCCGGGAGGCCCTCCCAAGAGACCCAGTACTTC.

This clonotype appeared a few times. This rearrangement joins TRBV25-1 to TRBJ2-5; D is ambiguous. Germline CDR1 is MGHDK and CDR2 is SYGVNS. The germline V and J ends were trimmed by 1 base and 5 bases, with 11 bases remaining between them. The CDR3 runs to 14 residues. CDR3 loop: CASSEWKGGETQYF. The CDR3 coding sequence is TGTGCCAGCAGTGAATGGAAGGGTGGGGAGACCCAGTACTTC.